These 15 T cell receptor beta chains originate from one sample sequenced in a study of T cells in Graves' hyperthyroidism and ophthalmopathy. RNA transcripts were the template for amplifying TCR beta CDR3 regions. Carried out on the TCR CDR3, a first-round RT-PCR used the HTBI primer set. MiXCR, run by TCRdb on the multiplex PCR reads, gives a single entry per CDR3 protein. The table lists more than 350,000 distinct CDR3 sequences, around 15% of them singletons. Sequencing used blood. The receptors come from a woman aged 55-70 years with Graves' ophthalmopathy.

This clonotype was seen a few times. V is TRBV19 and J is TRBJ2-4, with D uncertain. From germline, CDR1 is LNHDA and CDR2 SQIVND (reference sequence). The CDR3 is made up of 17 amino acids. V dropped 4 bases and J dropped 0 bases, with 16 bases sitting between them. The CDR3 here is CASSSPQVGLAKNIQYF. The CDR3 nucleotides read TGTGCCAGTAGTAGTCCCCAAGTCGGGCTAGCCAAAAACATTCAGTACTTC.

The sample holds many counts of this clonotype. This sequence joins TRBV20-1 and TRBJ1-5; 9 bases agree with TRBD1. The V and J ends lost 4 bases and 4 bases, in that order; junction bases with no gene match: 5. CDR3 length: 14 residues. From germline, CDR1 is DFQATT and CDR2 SNEGSKA (reference sequence). The CDR3 protein is CSAKTGGGNQPQHF. CDR3 in DNA: TGCAGTGCTAAGACAGGGGGAGGGAATCAGCCCCAGCATTTT.

In its sample, this clonotype was seen a few times. The J gene is TRBJ1-1, the V gene TRBV20-1; D is possibly TRBD1 (5 bases). From germline, CDR1 is DFQATT and CDR2 SNEGSKA (reference sequence). CDR3 length: 14 amino acids. The V and J ends lost 6 bases and 4 bases respectively, with 18 bases between them. The CDR3 loop is CSAVRDRGATEAFF. CDR3 sequence (DNA): TGCAGTGCCGTTAGAGACCGAGGGGCCACTGAAGCTTTCTTT.

This clonotype was picked up many times. The chain couples TRBV18 to TRBJ2-1, with D perhaps TRBD1 or TRBD2 (6 bases each). Deletions cut 3 bases from V and 7 bases from J, with 16 bases between. Germline CDR1 KGHSH, CDR2 LQKENI. This CDR3 contains 15 residues. DNA of the CDR3: TGTGCCAGCTCACCTCGGAGGGGGAGCGGGAATGAGCAGTTCTTC. It translates to CASSPRRGSGNEQFF.

This clonotype was picked up many times. The CDR3 here is CASSARLAGVNEQFF. CDR3 coding DNA: TGTGCCAGCAGTGCCCGACTAGCGGGAGTCAATGAGCAGTTCTTC. V gene TRBV2 combines with J gene TRBJ2-1, with TRBD2 matching 12 bases. V was pared by 4 bases and J by 6 bases, with 4 bases of the junction left unmatched. The CDR3 contains 15 residues. Germline loops: CDR1 SNHLY, CDR2 FYNNEI.

V is TRBV5-1 and J is TRBJ2-1; possibly TRBD2 for D (6 bases). Germline V gene lookup returns CDR1 SGHRS and CDR2 YFSETQ. The CDR3 has 15 amino acids. The V end was cut by 1 base, the J end by 7 bases, with 15 bases between. The CDR3 nucleotides are TGCGCCAGCAGCTTGCAGCAGGGTGGGAGGAATGAGCAGTTCTTC. Translation: CASSLQQGGRNEQFF.

The genes are TRBV24-1 and TRBJ1-2, with TRBD1 as a possible D gene (5 bases). Trimming left V 4 bases short and J 7 bases short, with 9 bases between. Per the germline V gene, CDR1 is KGHDR and CDR2 is SFDVKD. This CDR3 spans 12 amino acids. DNA of the CDR3: TGTGCCACCAGTGAGGCAGGGTTTGGCTACACCTTC. Its translation is CATSEAGFGYTF.

This chain connects TRBV6-7 to TRBJ2-1; D not certain. TRBV6-7 is recorded as an ORF, its role being uncertain. There are 14 residues in the CDR3. V shed 9 bases and J shed 0 bases, with 12 bases lying between them. CDR3 nucleotide sequence: TGTGCCAGTCCCGGTAGGAGCTCCTACAATGAGCAGTTCTTC. Translating it yields CASPGRSSYNEQFF.

This clonotype was seen repeatedly, ten times or more. The CDR3, as DNA: TGCAGTGCCGCGCGCGCAACTAATGAAAAACTGTTTTTT. Protein sequence: CSAARATNEKLFF. The chain joins TRBV20-1 to TRBJ1-4; unclear D gene. The germline V gene encodes CDR1 DFQATT and CDR2 SNEGSKA (reference sequence). This CDR3 is built from 13 residues. Between the trimmed V and J ends, which lost 6 bases and 0 bases, there was a span of 8 bases.

On this clonotype itself: A much larger clone differs by one base, so this may be a read error. The V and J genes are TRBV10-1 and TRBJ2-1; 8 bases map to TRBD2. The length of the CDR3 is 15 residues. Germline assignment: CDR1 WNHNN and CDR2 SYGVQD (reference sequence). CDR3 region: CASSDDGRANNEQSF. CDR3 DNA: TGCGCCAGCAGTGATGACGGGAGGGCAAACAATGAGCAGTCCTTC.

This clonotype was seen at least ten times. The chain employs TRBV3-1 and TRBJ2-7; 7 bases agree with TRBD1. Unmatched junction bases numbered 3, after V lost 1 base and J lost 3 bases. The CDR3 consists of 14 residues. The germline V gene has CDR1 LGHDT and CDR2 YNNKEL (reference sequence). DNA of the CDR3: TGTGCCAGCAGCCAAGGACAGGGTAGCTACGAGCAGTACTTC. As protein: CASSQGQGSYEQYF.

This clonotype was found many times. This chain links TRBV4-1 with TRBJ1-6, with D maybe TRBD1 (5 bases). V shed 5 bases and J shed 5 bases, with 10 bases lying between them. CDR3 length: 14 residues. CDR1 is MGHRA and CDR2 is YSYEKL in the germline V gene. CDR3: CASSGGRNNSPLHF. CDR3 bases: TGCGCCAGCAGCGGGGGACGCAATAATTCACCCCTCCACTTT.

This clonotype was counted at least ten times. V is TRBV11-2 and J is TRBJ2-3; 10 positions agree with TRBD2. Germline V gives CDR1 SGHAT, CDR2 FQNNGV. This CDR3 is 16 amino acids long. V lost 4 bases, J lost 6 bases, and 10 bases stayed unmatched. The CDR3 nucleotides read TGTGCCAGCAGCTCTAACCGGACTAGCGGATCGGATACGCAGTATTTT. Translation: CASSSNRTSGSDTQYF.

This clonotype has only a few counts. The V call is TRBV12-3 or TRBV12-4, the J call TRBJ2-7; D may be TRBD1 or TRBD2 (5 bases each). The CDR3 length is 14 residues. Trimming removed 6 bases from V and 3 bases from J, with 15 bases in between. The CDR3 sequence: CASSLWGKNYEQYF. CDR3 nucleotide sequence: TGTGCCAGCAGCCTCTGGGGGAAAAACTACGAGCAGTACTTC.

The rearrangement joins TRBV19 to TRBJ2-3, with D perhaps matching TRBD1 (5 bases). Germline CDR1 reads LNHDA; CDR2 reads SQIVND (reference sequence). The CDR3 has 13 amino acids. V was pared by 7 bases and J by 5 bases, with 13 bases between. CDR3 nucleotide sequence: TGTGCCAGTAAGGGCTGGCAGGGAGATACGCAGTATTTT. Protein sequence: CASKGWQGDTQYF.